This paragraph reports one T cell receptor (beta chain). The antigen it recognizes is unknown. Base qualities are not at hand, and no much larger clone is one base apart. The immunoSEQ Assay, a bias-controlled multiplex PCR, was used to amplify TCRbeta CDR3 regions from genomic DNA. Per the authors' processing: Within the assay, amplification of reference gene primers was used to estimate how many nucleated cells each sample contained. To quantify the absolute abundance of each unique TCRbeta CDR3 rearrangement, sequence reads were collapsed and filtered. For each sample, productive Simpson clonality was calculated as the square root of Simpson's diversity index across productive rearrangements. In TCRdb, the immuneACCESS table is reduced to in-frame sequences with V and J assigned. These tables do not hold every clone; where another copy was compared, an unresolved V gene accounts for under half, and the others remain unexplained. V and J calls and clone size are as listed in that table; D and trimming were resolved from the DNA. The sample table holds 250,000 to 300,000 clones, of which roughly 91% were seen once. The ten largest clonotypes hold more than 9.5% of the sample.

CDR1 MGHDK and CDR2 SYGVNS were looked up in the germline V gene. The CDR3 runs 15 amino acids, cysteine and phenylalanine included. Here the CDR3 DNA is all that survives: 45 bases in frame from base 1. V is pruned by 6 bases and J by 0 bases, leaving 4 bases of the junction without a gene match. The data derive from a study of blood T cell repertoires in COVID-19 (dated by TCRdb to 2020 to 2022). About the investigation overall: Samples from collaborators originated in the United States, Italy and Spain and spanned both the acute and convalescent phases of COVID-19. The material from the prospective study consisted of cDNA or gDNA derived from T cells, B-cell-depleted T cells, or PBMCs. The dataset comprised deeply sampled blood TCRbeta repertoires from subjects exposed to, actively infected with, or recovered from COVID-19. The repertoires were made available in a free public database intended to serve as a resource for research on the immune response to SARS-CoV-2. Samples came from the ongoing ImmuneRACE study (first 160 participants) plus 1,254 subjects from 6 global collaborators. A de-identified subject ID, COVID-19 status, age in years and sex were almost always included in the sample metadata. Where available, HLA class I and class II types were taken from metadata supplied by the sample provider and were not determined by assay-based typing. Paper-wide results and their limitations: How much clinical and demographic metadata was included differed by source and by participant, and the metadata was provided uncurated.

One collaborating source in Seattle enrolled patients during active infection and followed them longitudinally through the course of disease. Collaborating institutions collected whole blood in K2EDTA tubes following their own protocols. For TCRbeta analysis, collaborators shipped samples in one of three forms: frozen whole blood, isolated PBMCs, or DNA extracted from either of those sample types. The clonotype was recovered from a woman aged 30 to 39 with COVID-19, enrolled during active disease. The rearranged chain carries TRBV25-1 and TRBJ2-1, and TRBD2 aligns with 8 junction nucleotides. The sample consisted of peripheral blood. The DNA is TGTGCCAGCAGAGTAGCGGGGAGCTCCTACAATGAGCAGTTCTTC. Translated, it gives CASRVAGSSYNEQFF.